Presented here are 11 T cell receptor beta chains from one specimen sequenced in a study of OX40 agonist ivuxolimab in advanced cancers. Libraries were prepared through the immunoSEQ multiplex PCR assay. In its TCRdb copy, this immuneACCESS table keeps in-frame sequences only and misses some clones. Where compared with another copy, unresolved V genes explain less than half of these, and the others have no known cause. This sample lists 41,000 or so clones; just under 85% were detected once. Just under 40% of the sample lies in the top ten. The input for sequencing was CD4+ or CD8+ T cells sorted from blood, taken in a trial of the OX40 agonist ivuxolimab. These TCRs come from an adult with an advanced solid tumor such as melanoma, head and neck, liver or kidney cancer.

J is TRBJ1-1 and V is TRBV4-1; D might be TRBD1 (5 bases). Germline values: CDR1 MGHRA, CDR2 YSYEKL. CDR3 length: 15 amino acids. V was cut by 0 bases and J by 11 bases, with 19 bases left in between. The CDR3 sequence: CASSQDQTGSPGAFF. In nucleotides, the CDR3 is TGCGCCAGCAGCCAAGATCAGACCGGCTCCCCAGGGGCTTTCTTT.

The CDR3, as DNA: TGTGCCATCAGTGTTCCCAGGGTTGACACCATATATTTT. Protein sequence: CAISVPRVDTIYF. This rearrangement joins TRBV10-3 to TRBJ1-3, with D possibly TRBD1 on 5 matching bases. Trimming shortened V by 4 bases and J by 8 bases, and 12 bases separated the two germline ends. The CDR3 covers 13 residues. Germline V gene sequence: CDR1 ENHRY, CDR2 SYGVKD.

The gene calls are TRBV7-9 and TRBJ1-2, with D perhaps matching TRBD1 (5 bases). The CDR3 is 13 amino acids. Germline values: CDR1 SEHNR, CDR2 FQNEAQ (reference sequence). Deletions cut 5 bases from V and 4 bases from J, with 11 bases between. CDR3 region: CASSQNQGYGYTF. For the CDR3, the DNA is TGTGCCAGCAGCCAAAACCAGGGCTATGGCTACACCTTC.

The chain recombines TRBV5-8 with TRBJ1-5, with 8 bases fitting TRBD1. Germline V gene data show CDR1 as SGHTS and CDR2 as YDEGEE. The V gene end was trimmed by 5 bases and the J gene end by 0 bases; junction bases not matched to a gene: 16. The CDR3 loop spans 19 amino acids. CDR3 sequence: CASRAPGQAVGGSNQPQHF. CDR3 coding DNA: TGTGCCAGCAGGGCTCCGGGACAGGCTGTGGGCGGTAGCAATCAGCCCCAGCATTTT. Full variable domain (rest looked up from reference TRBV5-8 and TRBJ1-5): EAGVTQSPTHLIKTRGQQATLRCSPISGHTSVYWYQQALGLGLQFLLWYDEGEERNRGNFPPRFSGRQFPNYSSELNVNALELEDSALYLCASRAPGQAVGGSNQPQHFGDGTRLSIL.

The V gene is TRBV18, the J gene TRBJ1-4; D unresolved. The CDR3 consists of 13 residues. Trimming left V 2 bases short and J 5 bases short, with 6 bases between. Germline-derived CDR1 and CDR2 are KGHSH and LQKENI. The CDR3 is CASSPERNEKLFF. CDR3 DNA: TGTGCCAGCTCACCAGAGCGGAATGAAAAACTGTTTTTT.

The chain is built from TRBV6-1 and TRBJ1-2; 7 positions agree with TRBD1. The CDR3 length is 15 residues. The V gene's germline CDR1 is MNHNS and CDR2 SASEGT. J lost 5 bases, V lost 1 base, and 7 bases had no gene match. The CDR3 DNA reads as TGTGCCAGCAGTGAAGAGGTAGGGGGCGGTTATGGCTACACCTTC. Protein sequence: CASSEEVGGGYGYTF.

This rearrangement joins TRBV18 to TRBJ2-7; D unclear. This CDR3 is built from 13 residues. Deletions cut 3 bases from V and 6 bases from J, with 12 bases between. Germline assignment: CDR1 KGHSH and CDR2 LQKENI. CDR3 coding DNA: TGTGCCAGCTCACCGGCCAGAGATGTCGAGCAGTACTTC. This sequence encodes CASSPARDVEQYF.

CDR3 amino acids: CASSLEGSGELFF. For the CDR3, the DNA is TGCGCCAGCAGCTTGGAGGGGTCCGGGGAGCTGTTTTTT. J is TRBJ2-2 and V is TRBV5-1, with a tentative D call TRBD1 (5 bases). In germline, CDR1 is SGHRS, CDR2 YFSETQ. Trimming removed 0 bases at V and 6 bases at J, with 6 bases between. There are 13 residues in the CDR3.

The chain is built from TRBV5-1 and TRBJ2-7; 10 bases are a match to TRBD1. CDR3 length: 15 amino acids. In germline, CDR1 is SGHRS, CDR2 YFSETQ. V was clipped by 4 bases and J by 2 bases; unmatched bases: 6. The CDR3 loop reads CASSKSGTGAYEQYF. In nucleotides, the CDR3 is TGCGCCAGCAGCAAATCCGGGACAGGGGCCTACGAGCAGTACTTC.

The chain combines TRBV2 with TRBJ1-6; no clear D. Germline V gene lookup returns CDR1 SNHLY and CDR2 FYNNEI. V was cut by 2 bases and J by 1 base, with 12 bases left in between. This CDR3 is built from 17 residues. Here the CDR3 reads CASSELGSLSYNSPLHF. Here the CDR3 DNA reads TGTGCCAGCAGTGAACTGGGCAGCCTATCCTATAATTCACCCCTCCACTTT.

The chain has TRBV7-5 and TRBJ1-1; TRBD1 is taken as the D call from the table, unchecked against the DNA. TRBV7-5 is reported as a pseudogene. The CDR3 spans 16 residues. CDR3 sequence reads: CVRSDPRDRGDTEAFF. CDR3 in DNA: TGTGTCAGAAGCGACCCCCGGGACAGGGGAGACACTGAAGCTTTCTTT.